The 30 T cell receptor beta chains presented below share a single source sample, sequenced in a study of cytomegalovirus exposure and HLA in healthy donors. PCR involved 60 Vbeta and 13 Jbeta primers. Clones were sequenced by immunoSEQ multiplex PCR, and TCRdb holds only the in-frame ones, with some missing. Of under 250,000 clones in the sample, 70% to 90% were seen once. Input material: PBMCs. These receptors originate from a human donor in good health.

The V call is TRBV6-1, the J call TRBJ1-1; 8 positions agree with TRBD1. CDR1 and CDR2 from the germline V gene are MNHNS and SASEGT. Trimming removed 4 bases from V and 11 bases from J; junction bases left unmatched: 9. CDR3 length: 13 residues. The CDR3, as DNA: TGTGCCAGCAGTGGAGGACAGGGTTGGTTTGCTTTCTTT. This encodes CASSGGQGWFAFF.

The chain employs TRBV6-1 and TRBJ2-5, with TRBD2 matching 7 bases. This CDR3 is 14 amino acids long. Unmatched junction bases numbered 4, after V lost 1 base and J lost 5 bases. Germline loops: CDR1 MNHNS, CDR2 SASEGT. DNA for the CDR3: TGTGCCAGCAGTGAAGGCGGGAGTATGGAGACCCAGTACTTC. It encodes CASSEGGSMETQYF.

This rearrangement joins TRBV30 to TRBJ1-1, with 8 bases fitting TRBD1. The CDR3 length is 13 residues. V was pared by 5 bases and J by 1 base, with 3 bases of the junction left unmatched. The V gene's germline CDR1 is GTSNPN and CDR2 SVGIG (reference sequence). The CDR3 bases are TGTGCCTGGGTTGGACAGGGGAACACTGAAGCTTTCTTT. Its translation: CAWVGQGNTEAFF.

The CDR3 nucleotides read TGTGCCAGCAGTTCCCCGGGTGGAGGGTACAATGAGCAGTTCTTC. Encoded protein: CASSSPGGGYNEQFF. The chain has TRBV25-1 and TRBJ2-1, with D tentatively TRBD2 (6 bases). Germline values: CDR1 MGHDK, CDR2 SYGVNS. CDR3 length: 15 residues. V shed 5 bases and J shed 4 bases, with 15 bases lying between them.

This chain links TRBV7-9 with TRBJ1-1; no clear D. The CDR3 extends over 13 amino acids. Trimming removed 5 bases from V and 2 bases from J, with 9 bases in between. Per the germline V gene, CDR1 is SEHNR and CDR2 is FQNEAQ (reference sequence). The CDR3 region has the DNA TGTGCCAGCAGCGTCGATAGTAACACTGAAGCTTTCTTT. Translated: CASSVDSNTEAFF.

This chain joins TRBV30 and TRBJ1-6; weak D call: TRBD1 (5 bases). This CDR3 spans 13 amino acids. Germline assignment: CDR1 GTSNPN and CDR2 SVGIG (reference sequence). Trimming cost V 3 bases and J 8 bases, with 11 bases left between them. CDR3 sequence (DNA): TGTGCCTGGAGGGGCAGGGATCATTCACCCCTCCACTTT. Its translation is CAWRGRDHSPLHF.

This clone was seen a single time. The gene calls are TRBV2 and TRBJ1-1, with 7 bases aligning to TRBD1. The V gene end was trimmed by 3 bases and the J gene end by 6 bases; junction bases not matched to a gene: 7. The CDR3 contains 14 residues. Germline lookup yields CDR1 SNHLY and CDR2 FYNNEI. In DNA, the CDR3 is TGTGCCAGCAGTGATAGGGTGGACAGGCCTGAAGCTTTCTTT. It yields the protein CASSDRVDRPEAFF.

The chain uses TRBV7-9 and TRBJ1-1; D unresolved. This CDR3 spans 13 amino acids. CDR1 SEHNR and CDR2 FQNEAQ come from the germline V gene (reference sequence). V was shortened by 4 bases and J by 0 bases, with 6 bases between the two germline ends. For the CDR3, the DNA is TGTGCCAGCAGCTCACAGATGAACACTGAAGCTTTCTTT. This gives the protein CASSSQMNTEAFF.

The chain employs TRBV28 and TRBJ1-1; no clear D gene. Trimming pared 3 bases from V and 4 bases from J, leaving 12 bases between. Germline CDR1 reads MDHEN; CDR2 reads SYDVKM. This CDR3 is built from 14 residues. The CDR3 DNA sequence: TGTGCCAGCAGTTTGCTTAGCCCACCCACTGAAGCTTTCTTT. Translating it yields CASSLLSPPTEAFF.

The chain joins TRBV7-8 to TRBJ2-1; D may be TRBD2 (5 bases). With 3 bases removed from V and 12 bases from J, the gap between germline ends came to 12 bases. This CDR3 comprises 12 residues. The germline V gene encodes CDR1 SGHVS and CDR2 FQNEAQ. CDR3 in amino acids: CASSFKRTGQFF. CDR3 coding DNA: TGTGCCAGCAGCTTCAAACGGACTGGGCAGTTCTTC.

A single count supports this clone. V gene TRBV20-1 combines with J gene TRBJ2-5; tentatively, D is TRBD2 (6 bases). V shed 3 bases and J shed 5 bases, with 7 bases lying between them. This CDR3 is built from 11 residues. The germline V gene has CDR1 DFQATT and CDR2 SNEGSKA (reference sequence). CDR3: CSASREETQYF. CDR3 bases: TGCAGTGCTAGTCGGGAGGAGACCCAGTACTTC.

The chain is built from TRBV9 and TRBJ2-1, with D possibly TRBD2 on 6 matching bases. V lost 5 bases to trimming and J lost 6 bases, with 18 bases between them. Germline V gene lookup returns CDR1 SGDLS and CDR2 YYNGEE. There are 15 residues in the CDR3. CDR3 DNA: TGTGCCAGCAGTAAACCTCGCGGGGCGCCCAATGAGCAGTTCTTC. Translated: CASSKPRGAPNEQFF.

This clone has just a few counts. This chain links TRBV15 with TRBJ1-3; TRBD1 might be the D (5 bases). V lost 0 bases and J 2 bases, leaving 11 bases between the germline ends. Germline lookup yields CDR1 LNHNV and CDR2 YYDKDF (reference sequence). CDR3 size: 16 residues. The CDR3 DNA reads TGTGCCACCAGCAGAGATCGGGGGGGGGCTGGAAACACCATATATTTT. Protein product: CATSRDRGGAGNTIYF.

V usage is TRBV28 and J usage is TRBJ1-1, with TRBD1 identical over 7 bases. This CDR3 spans 16 amino acids. Germline V gene data show CDR1 as MDHEN and CDR2 as SYDVKM. V lost 3 bases and J lost 5; bases outside the gene matches: 12. The CDR3 is CASSFLGGGWITEAFF. The CDR3 DNA reads as TGTGCCAGCAGTTTTCTTGGAGGGGGCTGGATAACTGAAGCTTTCTTT. Filled out from reference TRBV28 and TRBJ1-1, the complete variable domain reads DVKVTQSSRYLVKRTGEKVFLECVQDMDHENMFWYRQDPGLGLRLIYFSYDVKMKEKGDIPEGYSVSREKKERFSLILESASTNQTSMYLCASSFLGGGWITEAFFGQGTRLTVV.

This chain links TRBV14 with TRBJ1-1; TRBD1 agrees at 8 bases. V was clipped by 4 bases and J by 0 bases; unmatched bases: 4. The length of the CDR3 is 15 residues. Germline loops: CDR1 SGHDN, CDR2 FVKESK. The chain's CDR3 is CASSPKTGVNTEAFF. The CDR3 DNA sequence: TGTGCCAGCAGCCCCAAGACAGGGGTGAACACTGAAGCTTTCTTT. Supplemented by reference TRBV14 and TRBJ1-1, the full variable domain reads EAGVTQFPSHSVIEKGQTVTLRCDPISGHDNLYWYRRVMGKEIKFLLHFVKESKQDESGMPNNRFLAERTGGTYSTLKVQPAELEDSGVYFCASSPKTGVNTEAFFGQGTRLTVV.

Remarks on this clone: At one boundary the junction diverges from the germline segment, which might be a read error. Other DNA sequences in this sample translate to the same CDR3. In nucleotides, the CDR3 is TGCGCCAGCAGACAGGGACGAGGTGAAGCTTTCTTT. The encoded protein is CASRQGRGEAFF. The rearrangement uses TRBV27 and TRBJ1-1, with 7 positions matching TRBD1. CDR3 length: 12 residues. Germline V gene lookup returns CDR1 MNHEY and CDR2 SMNVEV (reference sequence).

The gene calls are TRBV10-3 and TRBJ1-1; the D is unclear. Germline loops: CDR1 ENHRY, CDR2 SYGVKD. CDR3 length equals 14 residues. The V end was cut by 5 bases, the J end by 3 bases, with 13 bases between. CDR3 region: CAISRDPGDTEAFF. The CDR3 coding sequence is TGTGCCATCAGTAGGGATCCGGGAGACACTGAAGCTTTCTTT.

The chain uses TRBV28 and TRBJ2-2; 7 bases agree with TRBD2. The CDR3 is made up of 17 amino acids. Germline V lookup: CDR1 MDHEN, CDR2 SYDVKM. Trimming took 3 bases from V and 6 from J; bases not matched to a gene: 13. The CDR3 spells CASSLFFAGEKSGELFF. The CDR3 coding sequence is TGTGCCAGCAGTTTGTTTTTTGCGGGAGAAAAGTCCGGGGAGCTGTTTTTT.

The chain combines TRBV29-1 with TRBJ1-2; TRBD1 might be the D (5 bases). The CDR3 totals 15 residues. Germline loops: CDR1 SQVTM, CDR2 ANQGSEA. Trimming took off 6 bases at V and 3 bases at J, with 20 bases between the two ends. The CDR3 DNA is TGCAGCGTGGGGCAGGGAAGCCCCCTCTACTATGGCTACACCTTC. This translates into CSVGQGSPLYYGYTF.

This chain uses TRBV28 with TRBJ1-4; TRBD1 matches at 9 bases. The CDR3 consists of 15 residues. V gave up 4 bases and J gave up 5 bases; unmatched junction bases: 5. Germline CDR1 and CDR2: MDHEN and SYDVKM. The CDR3 here is CASSWPGTGNEKLFF. CDR3 sequence (DNA): TGTGCCAGCAGTTGGCCGGGGACAGGGAATGAAAAACTGTTTTTT.

The rearrangement uses TRBV6-4 and TRBJ2-7; 9 positions match TRBD2. The CDR3 runs to 19 residues. Trimming took 0 bases from V and 0 from J; bases not matched to a gene: 12. CDR1 is MRHNA, CDR2 SNTAGT, per germline. CDR3 nucleotides: TGTGCCAGCAGTGACTCTATGGCTAGCGGGACTTTGAGCTCCTACGAGCAGTACTTC. It is translated as CASSDSMASGTLSSYEQYF.

Only a few counts were recorded for this clone. The chain combines TRBV7-8 with TRBJ1-1; D unclear. Trimming left V 6 bases short and J 0 bases short, with 5 bases between. Per the germline V gene, CDR1 is SGHVS and CDR2 is FQNEAQ. The CDR3 sequence is 12 residues long. The chain's CDR3 is CASSIMNTEAFF. DNA of the CDR3: TGTGCCAGCAGTATTATGAACACTGAAGCTTTCTTT.

The rearrangement joins TRBV4-1 to TRBJ2-7; maybe TRBD1 (5 bases). The CDR3 length is 17 residues. Germline loops: CDR1 MGHRA, CDR2 YSYEKL. V was clipped by 0 bases and J by 0 bases, with 15 bases between them. CDR3 DNA sequence: TGCGCCAGCAGCCAAGACGGCGTACCGGACACCTCCTACGAGCAGTACTTC. The encoded protein is CASSQDGVPDTSYEQYF.

The CDR3 DNA is TGTGCCAGCAGCGTAGGAATAAGAGGGAGGTCCGATTATTACACAGATACGCAGTATTTT. It yields the protein CASSVGIRGRSDYYTDTQYF. The rearrangement uses TRBV9 and TRBJ2-3, with a tentative D call TRBD2 (6 bases). Trimming left V 0 bases short and J 2 bases short, with 25 bases between. This CDR3 has 20 residues. Germline CDR1 reads SGDLS; CDR2 reads YYNGEE.

The chain uses TRBV27 and TRBJ1-3; D gene uncertain. This CDR3 spans 14 amino acids. CDR1 MNHEY and CDR2 SMNVEV come from the germline V gene (reference sequence). Trimming removed 5 bases from V and 0 bases from J, with 8 bases in between. Here the CDR3 DNA reads TGTGCCAGCAGTACACAGAGCTCTGGAAACACCATATATTTT. This sequence encodes CASSTQSSGNTIYF.

The chain has TRBV7-9 and TRBJ1-2; maybe TRBD1 (6 bases). The length of the CDR3 is 14 residues. Per germline, CDR1 SEHNR and CDR2 FQNEAQ (reference sequence). V was trimmed by 0 bases and J by 5 bases, leaving 10 bases between them. Here the CDR3 reads CASSLAPGEYGYTF. The CDR3 DNA sequence: TGTGCCAGCAGCTTAGCGCCAGGGGAGTATGGCTACACCTTC.

This sequence joins TRBV6-6 and TRBJ2-1; the D gene is possibly TRBD2 (5 bases). Trimming took off 6 bases at V and 2 bases at J, with 14 bases between the two ends. Germline CDR1 MNHNY, CDR2 SVGAGI (reference sequence). The CDR3 is 15 amino acids. The CDR3 DNA follows: TGTGCCAGCAGACCCGGGGAGTCTGCCTACAATGAGCAGTTCTTC. It yields the protein CASRPGESAYNEQFF.

This clone came up a few times. V usage is TRBV4-2 and J usage is TRBJ2-7, with 9 bases fitting TRBD2. V lost 3 bases, J lost 3 bases, and 9 bases stayed unmatched. The CDR3 has 16 residues. Germline CDR1 and CDR2: LGHNA and YNFKEQ. The CDR3 spells CASSQAGTSSFYEQYF. CDR3 bases: TGTGCCAGCAGCCAGGCTGGGACTAGCTCATTCTACGAGCAGTACTTC.

V and J are TRBV7-9 and TRBJ2-3; 7 bases align to TRBD2. CDR1 SEHNR and CDR2 FQNEAQ come from the germline V gene (reference sequence). The CDR3 totals 12 residues. With V trimmed by 4 bases and J by 5 bases, 0 bases remained unmatched. CDR3 loop: CASSWEGDTQYF. The CDR3 coding sequence is TGTGCCAGCAGCTGGGAGGGAGATACGCAGTATTTT.

The chain employs TRBV7-3 and TRBJ2-3; the D gene is possibly TRBD2 (6 bases). V was pared by 5 bases and J by 2 bases, with 14 bases between. Germline CDR1 is SGHTA and CDR2 is FQGTGA. This CDR3 spans 15 amino acids. As DNA, the CDR3 is TGTGCCAGCAGCCCGACTTGGCGGGACACAGATACGCAGTATTTT. Amino acid sequence: CASSPTWRDTDTQYF.